What follows describes a single T cell receptor beta chain. Its specificity is unknown. This entry is derived from a study of cytomegalovirus exposure and HLA in healthy donors. The study's findings and limits: In terms of immune exposure information, only CMV serostatus was available.

The PCR was carried out with 60 Vbeta primers and 13 Jbeta primers. The method was immunoSEQ multiplex PCR; TCRdb's version includes in-frame clones alone and lacks a portion of them. The data show 65,000 to 70,000 clones, with roughly four fifths seen just once and under 6.5% held by the top ten. The CDR3 is made up of 15 amino acids. The V segment lost 4 bases and the J segment 6 bases; nucleotides outside the gene matches: 11. Germline loops: CDR1 SEHNR, CDR2 FQNEAQ (reference sequence). Specimen: PBMCs. The V gene is TRBV7-9, the J gene TRBJ2-5, with 7 positions matching TRBD1. This TCR was recovered from a man in his fifties in good health and CMV-seronegative. CDR3 DNA: TGTGCCAGCAGCTCACAGGGGCAGGACAGGAAGACCCAGTACTTC. Its translation: CASSSQGQDRKTQYF.